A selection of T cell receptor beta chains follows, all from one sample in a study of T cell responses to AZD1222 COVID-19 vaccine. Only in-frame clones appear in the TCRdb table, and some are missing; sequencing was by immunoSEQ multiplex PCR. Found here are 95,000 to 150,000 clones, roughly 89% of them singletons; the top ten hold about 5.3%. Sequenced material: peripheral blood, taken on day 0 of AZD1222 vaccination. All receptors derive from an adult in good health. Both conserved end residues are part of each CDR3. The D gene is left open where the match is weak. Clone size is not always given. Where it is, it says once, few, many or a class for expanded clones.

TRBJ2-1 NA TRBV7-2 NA TGTGCCAGCAGCTTAGGTTTGAGCTCCTACAATGAGCAGTTCTTC CASSLGLSSYNEQFF
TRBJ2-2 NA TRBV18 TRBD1 TGTGCCAGTCGCTTTTCCGGGACAGGGTCCGGGGAGCTGTTTTTT CASRFSGTGSGELFF
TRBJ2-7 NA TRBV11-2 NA TGTGCCAGCAGCTTGACATCGATGGGGATAGCCCACGAGCAGTACTTC CASSLTSMGIAHEQYF
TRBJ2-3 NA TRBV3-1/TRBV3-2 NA TGTGCCAGCAGCAGGTCGGAAATCACAGATACGCAGTATTTT CASSRSEITDTQYF
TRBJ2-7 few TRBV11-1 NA TGTGCCAGCAGCTTAGGAGGGACTTACGAGCAGTACTTC CASSLGGTYEQYF
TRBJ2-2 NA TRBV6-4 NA TGTGCCAGCAGTGACTCTGAATGGGGCACCGGGGAGCTGTTTTTT CASSDSEWGTGELFF
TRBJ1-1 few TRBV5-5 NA TGTGCCAGCAGCTTGGCGACAGGCGGGGAAGCTTTCTTT CASSLATGGEAFF
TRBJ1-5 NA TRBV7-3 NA TGTGCCAGCAGCCCGGACAGCAATCAGCCCCAGCATTTT CASSPDSNQPQHF
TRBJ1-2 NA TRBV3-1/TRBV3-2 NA TGTGCCAGCAGCCAGAGTGACCGGATCACTAACTATGGCTACACCTTC CASSQSDRITNYGYTF
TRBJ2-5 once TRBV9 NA TGTGCCAGCAGCGGCGGAGGGGCAGGCGAGACCCAGTACTTC CASSGGGAGETQYF
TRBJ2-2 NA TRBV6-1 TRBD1 TGTGCCAGCACTGAACTACGGACAGGGTCCACCGGGGAGCTGTTTTTT CASTELRTGSTGELFF
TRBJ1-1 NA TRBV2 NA TGTGCCAGCAGTACAGCCCCGAACACTGAAGCTTTCTTT CASSTAPNTEAFF
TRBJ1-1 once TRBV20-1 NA TGCAGTGTTCAGGGGAGGACTGAAGCTTTCTTT CSVQGRTEAFF
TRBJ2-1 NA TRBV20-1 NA TGCAGTGCTCGCCCGGGGGTCAGGGAGTTCTTC CSARPGVREFF
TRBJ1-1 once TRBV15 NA TGTGCCACCAGCAGATGGTCCGCTGGGAGCACTGAAGCTTTCTTT CATSRWSAGSTEAFF
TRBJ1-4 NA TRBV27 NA TGTGCCAGCAGTTTATTTTCAGGGGACGAAAAACTGTTTTTT CASSLFSGDEKLFF
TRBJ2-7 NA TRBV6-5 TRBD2 TGTGCCAGCAGTTACGCTCCTAGCGGGGGCGTCTACGAGCAGTACTTC CASSYAPSGGVYEQYF
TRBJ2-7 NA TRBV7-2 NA TGTGCCAGCAGCTTATCGGTCGGGACTTTCTACGAGCAGTACTTC CASSLSVGTFYEQYF
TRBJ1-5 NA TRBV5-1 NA TGCGCCAGCAGCTTGGCTGGGCTGCAGCCCCAGCATTTT CASSLAGLQPQHF
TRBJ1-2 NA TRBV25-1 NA TGTGCCAGCAGTGAAAGGCACCCACCCTATGGCTACACCTTC CASSERHPPYGYTF
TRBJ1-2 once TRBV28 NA TGTGCCAGCAGTTCCCCCCAGGGTCCGAGGGGCTACACCTTC CASSSPQGPRGYTF
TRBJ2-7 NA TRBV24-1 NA TGTGCCACCAGCGGGGACGTAGCCTACGAGCAGTACTTC CATSGDVAYEQYF
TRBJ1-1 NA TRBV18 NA TGTGCCAGCGCCTTGGGGAACACTGAAGCTTTCTTT CASALGNTEAFF
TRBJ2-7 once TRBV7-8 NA TGTGCCAGCAGCCCCGACGCAGGAGTCGAGCAGTACTTC CASSPDAGVEQYF
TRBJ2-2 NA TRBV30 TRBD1 TGTGCCTGGAGTGACACGGGACAGCGAACCGGGGAGCTGTTTTTT CAWSDTGQRTGELFF
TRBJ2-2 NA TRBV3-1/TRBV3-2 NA TGTGCCAGCAGCCAAGATCTGGGGACAGGGGAGCTGTTTTTT CASSQDLGTGELFF
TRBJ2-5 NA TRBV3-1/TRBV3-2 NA TGTGCCAGCAGCCGAGACGGGGGATCTTACGAGACCCAGTACTTC CASSRDGGSYETQYF
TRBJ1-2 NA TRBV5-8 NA TGTGCCAGCAGCTGGACAGAACTCTATGGCTACACCTTC CASSWTELYGYTF
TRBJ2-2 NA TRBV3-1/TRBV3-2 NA TGTGCCAGCAGCCAAGGACGGAACACCGGGGAGCTGTTTTTT CASSQGRNTGELFF
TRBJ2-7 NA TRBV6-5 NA TGTGCCAGCTCGGGAATCGGCAAAACTTACGAGCAGTACTTC CASSGIGKTYEQYF
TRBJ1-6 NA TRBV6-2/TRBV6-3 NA TGTGCCAGCAGTGGGAACCGCGTTGGGGGATTTTCACCCCTCCACTTT CASSGNRVGGFSPLHF
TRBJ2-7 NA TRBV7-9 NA TGTGCCAGCAGCCGCAACAGCGAGCAGTACTTC CASSRNSEQYF
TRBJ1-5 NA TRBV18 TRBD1 TGTGCCAGCTCAACTCAGGGGGCAGGTCAGCCCCAGCATTTT CASSTQGAGQPQHF
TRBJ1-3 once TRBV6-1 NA TGTGCCAGCAGTGCAACCGGGACCCTTTCTGGAAACACCATATATTTT CASSATGTLSGNTIYF
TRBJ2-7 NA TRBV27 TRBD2 TGTGCCAGCAGCCGGAACGGGAGGTACGAGCAGTACTTC CASSRNGRYEQYF
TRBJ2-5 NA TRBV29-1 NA TGCAGCGTTGAAGAGGGTCAAGAGACCCAGTACTTC CSVEEGQETQYF
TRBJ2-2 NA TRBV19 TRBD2 TGTGCCAGTAGTCCAGCGGGGTGGACATCGTACACCGGGGAGCTGTTTTTT CASSPAGWTSYTGELFF
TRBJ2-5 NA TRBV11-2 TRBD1 TGTGCCAGCAGGAACCGGGGTGGGACAGGGAAAGAGACCCAGTACTTC CASRNRGGTGKETQYF
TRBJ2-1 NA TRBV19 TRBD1 TGTGCCAGTAGTATCGGACAGGGGGCACGAGGTGAGCAGTTCTTC CASSIGQGARGEQFF
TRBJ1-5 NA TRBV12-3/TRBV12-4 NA TGTGCCAGCAGGCTAGACCCAAATCAGCCCCAGCATTTT CASRLDPNQPQHF
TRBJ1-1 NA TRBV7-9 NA TGTGCCAGCAGCTCCCAGAAGAACACTGAAGCTTTCTTT CASSSQKNTEAFF
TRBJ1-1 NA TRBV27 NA TGTGCCAGCAGTTTAAATCAGGCGAACACTGAAGCTTTCTTT CASSLNQANTEAFF
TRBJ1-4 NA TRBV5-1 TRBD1 TGCGCCAGCGGCAGGGGACAGACCTCTGAAAAACTGTTTTTT CASGRGQTSEKLFF
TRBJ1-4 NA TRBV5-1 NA TGCGCCAGCAGCTTGGGGGACTATAATGAAAAACTGTTTTTT CASSLGDYNEKLFF
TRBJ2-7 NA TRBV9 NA TGTGCCAGCAGCGTAGGGACGGAGAGCTCCTACGAGCAGTACTTC CASSVGTESSYEQYF
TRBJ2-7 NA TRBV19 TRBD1 TGTGCCAGTAGTACAAGGGGACAGGGCTACGAGCAGTACTTC CASSTRGQGYEQYF
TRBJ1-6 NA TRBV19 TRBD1 TGTGCCACGCAGGACAGGGAAAGTGGTAATTCACCCCTCCACTTT CATQDRESGNSPLHF
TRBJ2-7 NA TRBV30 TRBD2 TGTGCCTGGAACCGGGAGGGCCCCTACGAGCAGTACTTC CAWNREGPYEQYF
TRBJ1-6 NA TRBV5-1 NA TGCGCCAGCAGGAGAGAGATAGGGGGTTCACCCCTCCACTTT CASRREIGGSPLHF
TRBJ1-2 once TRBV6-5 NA TGTGCCAGCAGTTACTCGGGGGGGGGTCACTATGGCTACACCTTC CASSYSGGGHYGYTF
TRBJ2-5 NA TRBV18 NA TGTGCCAGCTCACCAAGGACTCAAGAGACCCAGTACTTC CASSPRTQETQYF
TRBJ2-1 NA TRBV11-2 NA TGTGCCAGCAGCTTAGTTTTGTGGGAGCAGTTCTTC CASSLVLWEQFF
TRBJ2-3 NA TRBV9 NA TGTGCCAGCAGCAACAGACAGGGAGGGTTGACAGATACGCAGTATTTT CASSNRQGGLTDTQYF
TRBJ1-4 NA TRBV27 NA TGTGCCAGCAGTTCAAAAACGTCAGAGACTAGGGAAAAACTGTTTTTT CASSSKTSETREKLFF
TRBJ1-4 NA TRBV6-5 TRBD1 TGTGCCAGCAGACGGACAGGGGGTAATGAAAAACTGTTTTTT CASRRTGGNEKLFF